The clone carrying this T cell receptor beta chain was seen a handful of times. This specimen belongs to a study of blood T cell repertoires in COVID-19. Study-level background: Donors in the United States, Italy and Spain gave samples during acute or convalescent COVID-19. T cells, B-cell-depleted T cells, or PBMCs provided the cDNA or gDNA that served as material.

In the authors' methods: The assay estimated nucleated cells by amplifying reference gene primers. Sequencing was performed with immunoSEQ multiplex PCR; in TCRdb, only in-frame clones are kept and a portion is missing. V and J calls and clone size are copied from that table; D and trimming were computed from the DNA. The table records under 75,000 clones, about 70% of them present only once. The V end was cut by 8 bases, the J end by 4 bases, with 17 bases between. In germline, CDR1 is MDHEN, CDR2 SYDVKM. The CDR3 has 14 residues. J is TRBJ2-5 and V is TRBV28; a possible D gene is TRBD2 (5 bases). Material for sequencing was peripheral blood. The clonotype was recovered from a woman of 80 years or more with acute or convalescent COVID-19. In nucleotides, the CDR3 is TGTGCCAGCTCGAAAGGACTGGAAGGAGAGACCCAGTACTTC. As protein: CASSKGLEGETQYF.